The 25 T cell receptor beta chains listed next were all sequenced from one sample in a study of blood T cell dynamics during melanoma immunotherapy. Data came from immunoSEQ multiplex PCR; TCRdb stores just in-frame clones and leaves some out. The table has roughly 7,300 clones, over 65% seen once. Time point of the sample: week 3, after first cycle of checkpoint inhibitor. Sequenced material: blood, taken from a patient treated with checkpoint blockade. These receptors were obtained from a human donor with melanoma.

The genes are TRBV7-2 and TRBJ2-1; the D gene is possibly TRBD2 (6 bases). Trimming left V 1 base short and J 10 bases short, with 8 bases between. This CDR3 contains 12 residues. Germline loops: CDR1 SGHTA, CDR2 FQGNSA. CDR3 in amino acids: CASSLDGGEQFF. The CDR3, as DNA: TGTGCCAGCAGCTTAGACGGGGGAGAGCAGTTCTTC.

This chain joins TRBV6-4 and TRBJ2-3, with 8 bases identical to TRBD2. V lost 0 bases and J lost 1; bases outside the gene matches: 0. Germline CDR1 MRHNA, CDR2 SNTAGT. CDR3 length: 15 residues. In DNA form, the CDR3 reads TGTGCCAGCAGTGACTCTAGCGGGGGCACAGATACGCAGTATTTT. This gives the protein CASSDSSGGTDTQYF.

This clone was observed a few times. The J gene is TRBJ2-2, the V gene TRBV15; 10 nucleotides agree with TRBD1. This CDR3 contains 15 residues. The germline V gene encodes CDR1 LNHNV and CDR2 YYDKDF (reference sequence). The V segment lost 6 bases and the J segment 7 bases; nucleotides outside the gene matches: 8. The CDR3 protein is CATRTGTGAHGELFF. The DNA of the CDR3 is TGTGCCACCAGAACCGGGACAGGGGCCCACGGGGAGCTGTTTTTT.

CDR3 protein: CASSRSLAGELFF. The CDR3 bases are TGCGCCAGCAGTAGATCGTTGGCCGGGGAGCTGTTTTTT. V usage is TRBV10-1 and J usage is TRBJ2-2; unclear D gene. V gave up 5 bases and J gave up 6 bases, with 10 bases separating them. The germline gives CDR1 WNHNN, CDR2 SYGVQD (reference sequence). The length of the CDR3 is 13 residues.

The V call is TRBV7-5, the J call TRBJ2-2; TRBD1 is taken as the D call from the table, unchecked against the DNA. TRBV7-5 is designated a pseudogene. This CDR3 region has 18 residues. The DNA for the CDR3 is TGTGTCAGAAGCTTAGTTGTCAGGGGGGTTATGTGGACCGGGGAGCTGTTTTTT. It yields the protein CVRSLVVRGVMWTGELFF.

The rearrangement joins TRBV5-4 to TRBJ2-7; 9 bases map to TRBD1. The CDR3 covers 14 residues. Trimming at V came to 4 bases and at J to 4 bases, leaving 6 bases not matched to a gene. Germline V CDR1 and CDR2: SGHNT, YYREEE (reference sequence). The CDR3 region is CASSIRGQGYEQYF. In DNA form, the CDR3 reads TGTGCCAGCAGCATCCGAGGACAGGGGTACGAGCAGTACTTC.

This clone was picked up one time. The J gene is TRBJ1-3, the V gene TRBV9, with D perhaps matching TRBD1 (5 bases). Trimming took off 0 bases at V and 11 bases at J, with 21 bases between the two ends. CDR1 and CDR2 (germline): SGDLS, YYNGEE. The CDR3 loop spans 16 amino acids. The CDR3 DNA reads TGTGCCAGCAGCGTAGCTACTCCTGGGACCTCCGACTCCATATATTTT. Its translation is CASSVATPGTSDSIYF.

This chain links TRBV10-3 with TRBJ1-5; TRBD1 is a possible D gene (5 bases). V gave up 10 bases and J gave up 6 bases, with 16 bases separating them. The CDR3 totals 13 residues. Germline loops: CDR1 ENHRY, CDR2 SYGVKD. CDR3 amino acids: CATQQGIGQPQHF. CDR3 nucleotide sequence: TGTGCCACTCAGCAGGGAATTGGTCAGCCCCAGCATTTT.

This clone was observed a single time. J is TRBJ2-7 and V is TRBV19; 8 positions agree with TRBD1. Per germline, CDR1 LNHDA and CDR2 SQIVND (reference sequence). This CDR3 has 13 amino acids. V lost 4 bases to trimming and J lost 6 bases; unmatched junction nucleotides: 5. The CDR3 spells CASSRTGTVEQYF. CDR3 coding DNA: TGTGCCAGTAGTAGGACAGGGACCGTCGAGCAGTACTTC.

CDR3 DNA: TGTGCCAGCAGGAGGGGCGGGGGGGTCCAAGAGACCCAGTACTTC. This encodes CASRRGGGVQETQYF. The chain recombines TRBV28 with TRBJ2-5, with 9 bases aligning to TRBD2. Germline V gene lookup returns CDR1 MDHEN and CDR2 SYDVKM. J gave up 1 base and V 6 bases, and 6 bases lay outside the gene matches. The CDR3 loop spans 15 amino acids.

CDR3 nucleotides: TGTGCCATCCGTGGGTGGATCGGGGGGCGGCACGAGCAGTACTTC. It yields the protein CAIRGWIGGRHEQYF. The chain employs TRBV10-3 and TRBJ2-7, with D possibly TRBD2 on 7 matching bases. Deletions cut 8 bases from V and 5 bases from J, with 22 bases between. The CDR3 runs 15 residues. Germline CDR1 is ENHRY and CDR2 is SYGVKD.

The chain combines TRBV7-9 with TRBJ1-4; weak D call: TRBD1 (6 bases). The V gene lost 5 bases and the J gene lost 5 bases, with 18 bases spanning the gap. The CDR3 contains 16 residues. Germline values: CDR1 SEHNR, CDR2 FQNEAQ (reference sequence). CDR3: CASSLRGAGSNEKLFF. As DNA, the CDR3 is TGTGCCAGCAGCCTAAGGGGGGCAGGGTCGAATGAAAAACTGTTTTTT. The entire variable domain, with the rest obtained from reference TRBV7-9 and TRBJ1-4, is as follows: DTGVSQNPRHKITKRGQNVTFRCDPISEHNRLYWYRQTLGQGPEFLTYFQNEAQLEKSRLLSDRFSAERPKGSFSTLEIQRTEQGDSAMYLCASSLRGAGSNEKLFFGSGTQLSVL.

The J gene is TRBJ1-3, the V gene TRBV27; D may be TRBD1 (6 bases). Per the germline V gene, CDR1 is MNHEY and CDR2 is SMNVEV (reference sequence). This CDR3 comprises 19 residues. The V end was cut by 7 bases, the J end by 0 bases, with 25 bases between. The CDR3 DNA reads TGTGCCAGCAACTTACGTTATTACCTGGGACAAATCTCTGGAAACACCATATATTTT. This codes for CASNLRYYLGQISGNTIYF.

J is TRBJ1-1 and V is TRBV4-2; D gene uncertain. This CDR3 region has 12 residues. Per germline, CDR1 LGHNA and CDR2 YNFKEQ. V lost 3 bases, J lost 4 bases, and 6 bases lay in between. The DNA of the CDR3 is TGTGCCAGCAGCCACGGTGGCACTGAAGCTTTCTTT. Translation: CASSHGGTEAFF.

This chain links TRBV19 with TRBJ2-5, with D perhaps TRBD1 or TRBD2 (7 bases each). The last part of the DNA fits TRBJ2-7 better; the J call may be wrong. The CDR3 sequence is 12 residues long. Looked up from germline, CDR1 is LNHDA and CDR2 is SQIVND (reference sequence). CDR3 loop: CASGRGQYEQYF. The CDR3 DNA is TGTGCCTCGGGGAGGGGGCAGTACGAGCAGTACTTC.

J is TRBJ2-2 and V is TRBV11-1, with unresolved D. The CDR3 sequence is 14 residues long. V lost 3 bases to trimming and J lost 6 bases, with 11 bases between them. The germline V gene has CDR1 SGHAT and CDR2 FQDESV (reference sequence). This CDR3 reads CASSFSRSSGELFF. The CDR3 DNA sequence: TGTGCCAGCAGCTTTAGTAGGAGCTCCGGGGAGCTGTTTTTT.

This chain uses TRBV14 with TRBJ1-3; no clear D. The CDR3 covers 13 residues. Trimming shortened V by 1 base and J by 4 bases, and 5 bases separated the two germline ends. Germline loops: CDR1 SGHDN, CDR2 FVKESK. The chain's CDR3 is CASSQGWGNTIYF. The CDR3 coding sequence is TGTGCCAGCAGCCAAGGATGGGGAAACACCATATATTTT.

The chain combines TRBV19 with TRBJ1-2; D gene ambiguous. The CDR3 extends over 16 amino acids. Germline lookup yields CDR1 LNHDA and CDR2 SQIVND (reference sequence). V gave up 4 bases and J gave up 7 bases, with 22 bases separating them. Here the CDR3 reads CASSNKPFGDLFGYTF. For the CDR3, the DNA is TGTGCCAGTAGTAACAAACCATTCGGGGATCTATTTGGCTACACCTTC.

The rearrangement uses TRBV7-2 and TRBJ2-1; D is possibly TRBD2 (5 bases). The CDR3 totals 15 residues. In germline, CDR1 is SGHTA, CDR2 FQGNSA. Trimming stripped 3 bases from V and 1 base from J, with 10 bases between. The CDR3 sequence is CASSFVAGSYNEQFF. Written as DNA, the CDR3 is TGTGCCAGCAGCTTCGTCGCGGGTTCCTACAATGAGCAGTTCTTC.

The chain recombines TRBV14 with TRBJ2-2, with 9 nucleotides matching TRBD1. V shed 4 bases, J shed 4 bases, and the junction held 4 bases outside the gene matches. The germline CDR1 and CDR2 sequences are SGHDN and FVKESK. CDR3 size: 15 residues. CDR3 coding DNA: TGTGCCAGCAGCCGGACAGGGGCGACCACCGGGGAGCTGTTTTTT. Its translation is CASSRTGATTGELFF.

The gene calls are TRBV5-4 and TRBJ2-6, with D unclear. Looked up from germline, CDR1 is SGHNT and CDR2 is YYREEE (reference sequence). The length of the CDR3 is 15 residues. The V gene lost 3 bases and the J gene lost 1 base, with 8 bases spanning the gap. This CDR3 is CASSYDGSGANVLTF. CDR3 DNA: TGTGCCAGCAGCTACGACGGTTCTGGGGCCAACGTCCTGACTTTC.

This chain uses TRBV7-2 with TRBJ1-3; TRBD1 is a possible D gene (6 bases). Trimming cost V 3 bases and J 0 bases, with 9 bases left between them. This CDR3 is built from 15 residues. Germline CDR1 SGHTA, CDR2 FQGNSA. CDR3 nucleotides: TGTGCCAGCAGCTTGACAGGAACCTCTGGAAACACCATATATTTT. Residues: CASSLTGTSGNTIYF. Together with reference TRBV7-2 and TRBJ1-3, the CDR3 gives the full variable domain: GAGVSQSPSNKVTEKGKDVELRCDPISGHTALYWYRQSLGQGLEFLIYFQGNSAPDKSGLPSDRFSAERTGGSVSTLTIQRTQQEDSAVYLCASSLTGTSGNTIYFGEGSWLTVV.

This clone was observed once. The chain is built from TRBV29-1 and TRBJ2-5; D is possibly TRBD1 (6 bases). CDR3 length equals 13 residues. Germline CDR1 is SQVTM and CDR2 is ANQGSEA. V lost 1 base to trimming and J lost 3 bases, with 9 bases between them. The CDR3 DNA reads as TGCAGCGTTGAAGTTTGGACAGAAGAGACCCAGTACTTC. As protein: CSVEVWTEETQYF.

The V and J genes are TRBV7-6 and TRBJ2-3, with D possibly TRBD1 on 5 matching bases. V was cut by 5 bases and J by 1 base, with 10 bases left in between. This CDR3 contains 14 residues. CDR1 is SGHVS and CDR2 is FNYEAQ in the germline V gene. CDR3 coding DNA: TGTGCCAGCAGCGGGGCTGGTGGCACAGATACGCAGTATTTT. Residues: CASSGAGGTDTQYF.

The chain joins TRBV5-1 to TRBJ2-7; D could derive from TRBD1 or TRBD2 (5 bases each). V was clipped by 1 base and J by 5 bases, with 16 bases between them. Germline V gene data show CDR1 as SGHRS and CDR2 as YFSETQ. The CDR3 covers 15 residues. This CDR3 reads CASSLSGTDHNEQYF. The CDR3 coding sequence is TGCGCCAGCAGCTTGTCAGGGACCGACCACAACGAGCAGTACTTC. The whole variable domain, filled in from reference TRBV5-1 and TRBJ2-7, reads KAGVTQTPRYLIKTRGQQVTLSCSPISGHRSVSWYQQTPGQGLQFLFEYFSETQRNKGNFPGRFSGRQFSNSRSEMNVSTLELGDSALYLCASSLSGTDHNEQYFGPGTRLTVT.